This is a list of T cell receptor beta chains from one sample in a study of shared clonotypes between healthy human individuals. Measured with immunoSEQ multiplex PCR; TCRdb has only the in-frame clones, and not every one. The data contain 1,400,000 or so clones, roughly 98.5% of them seen just once; the ten biggest clones take up under 0.45%. Sequencing was done on a sample of naive CD4+ T cells sorted from blood. The receptors here all came from a man aged 25 to 40 in good health. CDR3s include the opening cysteine and the closing phenylalanine or tryptophan. D genes are given only for firm matches. Clone size is not always given. Where it is, it says once, few, many or a class for expanded clones.

CDR3 length	D gene	V gene	clone size	J gene	CDR3 DNA	CDR3 protein
15	TRBD2	TRBV25-1	-	TRBJ2-7	TGTGCCAGCAGTGCCCGACTAGCGGGTACCTACGAGCAGTACTTC	CASSARLAGTYEQYF
15	TRBD1	TRBV14	-	TRBJ1-2	TGTGCCAGCAGGCACTCCGGGACAGTATCCTATGGCTACACCTTC	CASRHSGTVSYGYTF
12	-	TRBV5-1	-	TRBJ1-1	TGCGCCAGCAGCTTGGATGGGAATGAAGCTTTCTTT	CASSLDGNEAFF
15	-	TRBV5-6	-	TRBJ1-4	TGTGCCAGCAGCTTAAAAGGCGGGAGGAATGAAAAACTGTTTTTT	CASSLKGGRNEKLFF
14	TRBD2	TRBV11-1	-	TRBJ2-7	TGTGCCAGCAGCTTAGGGCAGGGAGGGTACGAGCAGTACTTC	CASSLGQGGYEQYF
13	-	TRBV18	-	TRBJ1-5	TGTGCCAGCTCACGGGCAGGGGAACAGCCCCAGCATTTT	CASSRAGEQPQHF
16	TRBD2	TRBV2	-	TRBJ2-3	TGTGCCAGCAGTGAGTCGCTAGCGGGAATTCCAGATACGCAGTATTTT	CASSESLAGIPDTQYF
15	TRBD2	TRBV5-1	-	TRBJ2-1	TGCGCCAGCAGCCTGACTAGCGGGAGGAACAATGAGCAGTTCTTC	CASSLTSGRNNEQFF
15	TRBD1	TRBV5-1	-	TRBJ2-7	TGCGCCAGCAGCTTGGTGCAGGGGGCGAACGACGAGCAGTACTTC	CASSLVQGANDEQYF
16	-	TRBV9	-	TRBJ1-2	TGTGCCAGCAGCGTAGACGTCGGGGGTCAGAACTATGGCTACACCTTC	CASSVDVGGQNYGYTF
14	-	TRBV19	-	TRBJ2-7	TGTGCCAGTAGTACCGAGAGGAAAGCCCGCGAGCAGTACTTC	CASSTERKAREQYF
13	-	TRBV6-5	-	TRBJ2-6	TGTGCCAGCAAGAGCCCTGGGGCCAACGTCCTGACTTTC	CASKSPGANVLTF
16	TRBD2	TRBV7-2	-	TRBJ2-1	TGTGCCAGCAGCTTCAGGACTAGCGGGAACTACAATGAGCAGTTCTTC	CASSFRTSGNYNEQFF
15	TRBD1	TRBV6-4	-	TRBJ1-4	TGTGCCAGCAGTAAAGGACAGGGGGCAGGCGAAAAACTGTTTTTT	CASSKGQGAGEKLFF
15	-	TRBV5-4	-	TRBJ2-7	TGTGCCAGCAGCCCTATGAGCGCAACCCCCTACGAGCAGTACTTC	CASSPMSATPYEQYF
14	TRBD2	TRBV29-1	-	TRBJ2-2	TGCAGCGCAGGGCCCCGACTAGCACCCGGGGAGCTGTTTTTT	CSAGPRLAPGELFF
19	TRBD2	TRBV9	-	TRBJ2-7	TGTGCCAGCAGCCTGGGACTAGCGGGAGGAACGGGAAGCTCCTACGAGCAGTACTTC	CASSLGLAGGTGSSYEQYF
14	TRBD1	TRBV5-4	-	TRBJ2-7	TGTGCCAGCAGCTGGGACAGGGGGCTCAACGAGCAGTACTTC	CASSWDRGLNEQYF
13	TRBD1	TRBV7-2	-	TRBJ2-5	TGTGCCAGCAGCACAGGGGTTGGTGAGACCCAGTACTTC	CASSTGVGETQYF
14	-	TRBV5-6	-	TRBJ1-1	TGTGCCAGCAGCTTGGGACGGAGGAGGACTGAAGCTTTCTTT	CASSLGRRRTEAFF
15	TRBD1	TRBV7-9	-	TRBJ2-5	TGTGCCAGCACCCCCTCTGACAGGGTAGGGGAGACCCAGTACTTC	CASTPSDRVGETQYF
13	-	TRBV11-2	-	TRBJ2-5	TGTGCCAGCACCCTGGAGGGGGCTCGGACCCAGTACTTC	CASTLEGARTQYF
14	-	TRBV5-1	-	TRBJ2-7	TGCGCCAGCAGCTTCGAACAGGGTTTGTACGAGCAGTACTTC	CASSFEQGLYEQYF
16	-	TRBV9	-	TRBJ2-1	TGTGCCAGCAGCGTAGGGCTAGCGTTCTCCTACAATGAGCAGTTCTTC	CASSVGLAFSYNEQFF
13	-	TRBV7-7	-	TRBJ2-5	TGTGCTAGCAGCCGGACCGATTTGGAGACCCAGTACTTC	CASSRTDLETQYF
18	TRBD1	TRBV5-6	-	TRBJ2-2	TGTGCCAGCAGCTTGGGAAGGGGCAGGGGGAGAAACACCGGGGAGCTGTTTTTT	CASSLGRGRGRNTGELFF
14	TRBD1	TRBV7-7	-	TRBJ2-7	TGTGCCAGCAGCTTGGGACAGGGGGCCTACGAGCAGTACTTC	CASSLGQGAYEQYF
17	-	TRBV4-3	-	TRBJ2-7	TGCGCCAGCAGCCACCAGGCCCAGGGGCTGAGGTCCTACGAGCAGTACTTC	CASSHQAQGLRSYEQYF
14	-	TRBV10-1	-	TRBJ1-1	TGCGCCAGCAGTGGCGGGGGGATGAACACTGAAGCTTTCTTT	CASSGGGMNTEAFF
15	-	TRBV27	-	TRBJ2-6	TGTGCCAGCAGTTCCTCACCATCTGGGGCCAACGTCCTGACTTTC	CASSSSPSGANVLTF
15	-	TRBV15	-	TRBJ1-2	TGTGCCACCAGCAGAGAACTGACAGGAGTAGGAGGCTACACCTTC	CATSRELTGVGGYTF
12	-	TRBV7-9	-	TRBJ2-5	TGTGCCAGCAGCCGCGACTCGGTCGGCCAGTACTTC	CASSRDSVGQYF
15	-	TRBV6-5	-	TRBJ2-7	TGTGCCACCTCCCGGGGGCACCCTGAATCCTACGAGCAGTACTTC	CATSRGHPESYEQYF
18	-	TRBV7-6	-	TRBJ2-5	TGTGCCAGCAGCTTAGCTTCGGGACACAGGAGACAAATAAGGACCCAGTACTTC	CASSLASGHRRQIRTQYF
13	TRBD1	TRBV4-2	-	TRBJ1-2	TGTGCCAGCAGCCAACAGGGGGATGGTGGCTACACCTTC	CASSQQGDGGYTF
15	TRBD2	TRBV7-9	-	TRBJ2-7	TGTGCCAGCAGCCCGTCCGGGGGGGCGATCCACGAGCAGTACTTC	CASSPSGGAIHEQYF
12	-	TRBV6-1	-	TRBJ1-1	TGTGCCAGCAGGAGGACGCACACTGAAGCTTTCTTT	CASRRTHTEAFF
14	TRBD1	TRBV5-8	-	TRBJ1-2	TGTGCCAGCAGCCCTGGGGACAGGGTATTAAGCTACACCTTC	CASSPGDRVLSYTF
13	-	TRBV18	once	TRBJ1-5	TGTGCCAGCTCTCGGGAGGGCAATCAGCCCCAGCATTTT	CASSREGNQPQHF
13	-	TRBV11-2	-	TRBJ2-3	TGTGCCAGCACCTTTACAGGCACAGATACGCAGTATTTT	CASTFTGTDTQYF
14	-	TRBV10-3	-	TRBJ2-7	TGTGCCATCAGTGAGTACAGTGGGGACTACGAGCAGTACTTC	CAISEYSGDYEQYF